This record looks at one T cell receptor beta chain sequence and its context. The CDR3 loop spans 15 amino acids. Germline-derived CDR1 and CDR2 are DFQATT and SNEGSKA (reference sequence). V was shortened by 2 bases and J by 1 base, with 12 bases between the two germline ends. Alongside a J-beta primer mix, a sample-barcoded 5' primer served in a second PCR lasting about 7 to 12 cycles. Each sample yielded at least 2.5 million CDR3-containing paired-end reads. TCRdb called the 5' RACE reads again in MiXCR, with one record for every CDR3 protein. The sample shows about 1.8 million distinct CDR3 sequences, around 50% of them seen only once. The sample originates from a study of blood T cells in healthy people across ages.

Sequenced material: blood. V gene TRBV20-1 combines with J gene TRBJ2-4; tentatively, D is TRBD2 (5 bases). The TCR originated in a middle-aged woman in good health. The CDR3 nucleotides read TGCAGTGCTAGATCGGGGATCTGGGCCAAAAACATTCAGTACTTC. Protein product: CSARSGIWAKNIQYF.